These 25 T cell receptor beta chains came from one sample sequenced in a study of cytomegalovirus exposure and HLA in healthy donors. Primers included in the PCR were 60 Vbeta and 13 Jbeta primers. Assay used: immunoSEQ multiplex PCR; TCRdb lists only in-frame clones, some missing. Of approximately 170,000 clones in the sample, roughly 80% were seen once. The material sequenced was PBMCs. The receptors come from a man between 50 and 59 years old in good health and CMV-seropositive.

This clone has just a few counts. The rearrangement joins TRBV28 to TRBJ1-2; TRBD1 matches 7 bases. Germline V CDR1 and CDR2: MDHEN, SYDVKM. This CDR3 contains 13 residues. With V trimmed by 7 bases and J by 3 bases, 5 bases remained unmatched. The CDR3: CASKGRGDYGYTF. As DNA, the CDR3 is TGTGCCAGCAAGGGCAGGGGGGACTATGGCTACACCTTC.

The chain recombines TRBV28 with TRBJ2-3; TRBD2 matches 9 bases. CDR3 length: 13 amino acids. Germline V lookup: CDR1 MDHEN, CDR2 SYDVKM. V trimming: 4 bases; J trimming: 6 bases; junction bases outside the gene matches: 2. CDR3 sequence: CASSSAGGDTQYF. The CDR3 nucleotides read TGTGCCAGCAGTTCCGCGGGGGGGGATACGCAGTATTTT.

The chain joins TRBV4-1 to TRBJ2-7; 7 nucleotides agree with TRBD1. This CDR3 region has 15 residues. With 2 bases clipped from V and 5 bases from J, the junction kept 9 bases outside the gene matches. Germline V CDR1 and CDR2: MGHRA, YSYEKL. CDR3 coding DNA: TGCGCCAGCAGCCAAAGAGGTAGGGGGCCCGACGAGCAGTACTTC. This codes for CASSQRGRGPDEQYF.

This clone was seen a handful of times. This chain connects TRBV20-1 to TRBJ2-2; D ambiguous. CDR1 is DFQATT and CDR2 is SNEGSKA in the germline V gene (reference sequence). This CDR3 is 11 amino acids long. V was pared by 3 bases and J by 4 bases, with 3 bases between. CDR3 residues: CSASGTGELFF. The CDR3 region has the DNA TGCAGTGCTAGCGGCACCGGGGAGCTGTTTTTT.

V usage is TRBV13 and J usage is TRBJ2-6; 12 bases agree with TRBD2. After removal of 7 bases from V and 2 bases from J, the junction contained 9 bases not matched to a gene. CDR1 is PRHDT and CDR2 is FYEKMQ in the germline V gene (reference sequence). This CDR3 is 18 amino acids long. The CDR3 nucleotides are TGTGCCAGCACTAGCGGGGGGGAAACCCCCCCTGGGGCCAACGTCCTGACTTTC. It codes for CASTSGGETPPGANVLTF.

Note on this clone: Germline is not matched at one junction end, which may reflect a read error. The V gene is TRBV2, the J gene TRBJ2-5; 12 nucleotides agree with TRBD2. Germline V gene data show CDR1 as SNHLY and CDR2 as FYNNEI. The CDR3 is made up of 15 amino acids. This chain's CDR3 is CANSELGLAGETQYF. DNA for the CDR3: TGTGCCAACAGTGAGTTAGGACTAGCGGGGGAGACCCAGTACTTC.

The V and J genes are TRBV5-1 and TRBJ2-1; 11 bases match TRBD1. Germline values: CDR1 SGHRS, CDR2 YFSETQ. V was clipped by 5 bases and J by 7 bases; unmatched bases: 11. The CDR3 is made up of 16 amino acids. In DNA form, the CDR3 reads TGCGCCAGCAGTCCTCCCGGGACAGGGGGGAATAATGAGCAGTTCTTC. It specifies CASSPPGTGGNNEQFF. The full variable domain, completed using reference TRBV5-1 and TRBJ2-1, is KAGVTQTPRYLIKTRGQQVTLSCSPISGHRSVSWYQQTPGQGLQFLFEYFSETQRNKGNFPGRFSGRQFSNSRSEMNVSTLELGDSALYLCASSPPGTGGNNEQFFGPGTRLTVL.

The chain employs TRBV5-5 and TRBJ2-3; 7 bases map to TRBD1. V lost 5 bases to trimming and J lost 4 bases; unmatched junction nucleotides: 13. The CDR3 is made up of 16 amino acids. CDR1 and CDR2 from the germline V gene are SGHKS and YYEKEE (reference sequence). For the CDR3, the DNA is TGTGCCAGCAGAACCAAACAGGGGCCCAGCGCAGATACGCAGTATTTT. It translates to CASRTKQGPSADTQYF. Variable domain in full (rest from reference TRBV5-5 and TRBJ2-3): DAGVTQSPTHLIKTRGQQVTLRCSPISGHKSVSWYQQVLGQGPQFIFQYYEKEERGRGNFPDRFSARQFPNYSSELNVNALLLGDSALYLCASRTKQGPSADTQYFGPGTRLTVL.

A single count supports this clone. CDR3 bases: TGCGCCAGCAGCGCGGGGGAGGGGACGGAGAACACCGGGGAGCTGTTTTTT. Its translation: CASSAGEGTENTGELFF. This chain connects TRBV10-1 to TRBJ2-2; TRBD2 aligns across 7 bases. Germline V lookup: CDR1 WNHNN, CDR2 SYGVQD (reference sequence). CDR3 length: 17 residues. V shed 6 bases, J shed 1 base, and the junction held 11 bases outside the gene matches.

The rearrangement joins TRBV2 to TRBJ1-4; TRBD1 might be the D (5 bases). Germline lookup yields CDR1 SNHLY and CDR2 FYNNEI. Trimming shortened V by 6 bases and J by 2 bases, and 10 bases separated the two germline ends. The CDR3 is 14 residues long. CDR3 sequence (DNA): TGTGCCAGCAGGAGAGACAGCACTAATGAAAAACTGTTTTTT. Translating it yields CASRRDSTNEKLFF.

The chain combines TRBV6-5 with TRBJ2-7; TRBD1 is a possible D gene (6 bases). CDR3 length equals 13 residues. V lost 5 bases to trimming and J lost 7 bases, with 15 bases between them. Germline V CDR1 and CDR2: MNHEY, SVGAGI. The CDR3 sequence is CASSQNRVGEQYF. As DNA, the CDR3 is TGTGCCAGCAGTCAAAACAGGGTAGGGGAGCAGTACTTC.

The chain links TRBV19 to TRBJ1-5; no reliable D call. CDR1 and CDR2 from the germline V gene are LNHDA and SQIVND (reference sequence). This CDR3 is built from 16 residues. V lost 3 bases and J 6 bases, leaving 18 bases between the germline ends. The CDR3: CASSIPFLRAGQPQHF. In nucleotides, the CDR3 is TGTGCCAGTAGTATTCCGTTTCTAAGGGCGGGTCAGCCCCAGCATTTT. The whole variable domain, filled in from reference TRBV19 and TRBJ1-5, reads DGGITQSPKYLFRKEGQNVTLSCEQNLNHDAMYWYRQDPGQGLRLIYYSQIVNDFQKGDIAEGYSVSREKKESFPLTVTSAQKNPTAFYLCASSIPFLRAGQPQHFGDGTRLSIL.

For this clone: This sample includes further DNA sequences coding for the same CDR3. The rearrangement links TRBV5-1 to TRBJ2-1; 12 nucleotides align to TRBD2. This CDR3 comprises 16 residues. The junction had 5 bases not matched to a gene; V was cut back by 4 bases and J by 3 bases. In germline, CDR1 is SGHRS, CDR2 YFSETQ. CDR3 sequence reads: CASSRWTSGNYNEQFF. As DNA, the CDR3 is TGCGCCAGCAGCAGGTGGACTAGCGGGAACTACAATGAGCAGTTCTTC.

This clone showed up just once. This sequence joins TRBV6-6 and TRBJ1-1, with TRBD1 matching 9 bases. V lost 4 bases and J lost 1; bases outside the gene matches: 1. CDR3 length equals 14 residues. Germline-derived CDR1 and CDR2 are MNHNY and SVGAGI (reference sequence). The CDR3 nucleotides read TGTGCCAGCAGTTCGGGACAGGGGAACACTGAAGCTTTCTTT. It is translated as CASSSGQGNTEAFF.

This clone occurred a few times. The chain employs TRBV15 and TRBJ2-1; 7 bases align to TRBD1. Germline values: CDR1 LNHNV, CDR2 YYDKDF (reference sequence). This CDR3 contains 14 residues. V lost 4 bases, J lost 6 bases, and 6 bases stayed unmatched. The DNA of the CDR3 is TGTGCCACCAGCACAGGGGGATCAGGCAATGAGCAGTTCTTC. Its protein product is CATSTGGSGNEQFF.

The CDR3 protein is CASTDLGGPQETQYF. The CDR3 DNA reads as TGTGCCAGCACCGATTTAGGGGGTCCCCAAGAGACCCAGTACTTC. The chain links TRBV5-5 to TRBJ2-5; weak D call: TRBD1 (6 bases). The CDR3 is made up of 15 amino acids. The ends were cut back, 6 bases at V and 1 base at J, with 16 bases in the middle. Germline CDR1 reads SGHKS; CDR2 reads YYEKEE (reference sequence).

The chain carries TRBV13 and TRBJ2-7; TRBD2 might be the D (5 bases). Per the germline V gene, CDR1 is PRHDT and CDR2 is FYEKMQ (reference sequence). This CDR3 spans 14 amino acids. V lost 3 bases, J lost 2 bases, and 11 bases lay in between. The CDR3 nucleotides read TGTGCCAGCAGCTTTGAGGGCAGGACCTACGAGCAGTACTTC. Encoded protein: CASSFEGRTYEQYF.

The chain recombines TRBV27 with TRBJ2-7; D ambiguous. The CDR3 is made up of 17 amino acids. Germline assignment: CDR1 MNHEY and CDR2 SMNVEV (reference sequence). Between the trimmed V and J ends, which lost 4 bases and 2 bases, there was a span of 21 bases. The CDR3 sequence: CASSSNHSPLKTYEQYF. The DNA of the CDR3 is TGTGCCAGCAGTTCCAACCATTCACCTCTAAAAACCTACGAGCAGTACTTC.

The CDR3, as DNA: TGTGCCAGCAGGGCAGGGGACGGGAACTATGGCTACACCTTC. Protein sequence: CASRAGDGNYGYTF. The genes are TRBV6-1 and TRBJ1-2; possible D gene TRBD1, 6 bases. This CDR3 comprises 14 residues. Deletions cut 6 bases from V and 2 bases from J, with 13 bases between. Looked up from germline, CDR1 is MNHNS and CDR2 is SASEGT.

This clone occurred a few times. The CDR3, as DNA: TGTGCCAGCAGCTCGGGGACAGCTACCTACGAGCAGTACTTC. It encodes CASSSGTATYEQYF. V usage is TRBV7-9 and J usage is TRBJ2-7, with 7 positions matching TRBD1. The CDR3 loop spans 14 amino acids. Looked up from germline, CDR1 is SEHNR and CDR2 is FQNEAQ (reference sequence). V was clipped by 4 bases and J by 2 bases; unmatched bases: 5.

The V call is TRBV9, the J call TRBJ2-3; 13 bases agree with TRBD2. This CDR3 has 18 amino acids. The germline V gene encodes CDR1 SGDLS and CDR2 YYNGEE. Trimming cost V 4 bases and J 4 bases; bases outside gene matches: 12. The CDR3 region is CASSLGLAGHVVADTQYF. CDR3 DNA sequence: TGTGCCAGCAGCCTGGGACTAGCGGGGCACGTGGTCGCAGATACGCAGTATTTT. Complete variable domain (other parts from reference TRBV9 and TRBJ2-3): DSGVTQTPKHLITATGQRVTLRCSPRSGDLSVYWYQQSLDQGLQFLIQYYNGEERAKGNILERFSAQQFPDLHSELNLSSLELGDSALYFCASSLGLAGHVVADTQYFGPGTRLTVL.

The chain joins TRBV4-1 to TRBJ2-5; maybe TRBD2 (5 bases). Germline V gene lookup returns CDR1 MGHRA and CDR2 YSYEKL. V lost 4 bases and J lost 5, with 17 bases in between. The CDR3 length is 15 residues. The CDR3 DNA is TGCGCCAGCAGCCCCCTCAATGAGGGCCAGGAGACCCAGTACTTC. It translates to CASSPLNEGQETQYF.

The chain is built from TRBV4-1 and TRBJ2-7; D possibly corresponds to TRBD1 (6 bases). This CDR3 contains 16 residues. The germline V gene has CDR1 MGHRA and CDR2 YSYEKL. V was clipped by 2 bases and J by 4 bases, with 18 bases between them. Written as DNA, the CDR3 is TGCGCCAGCAGCCAAACCCAGGGGCCGCCGTTGTACGAGCAGTACTTC. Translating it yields CASSQTQGPPLYEQYF.

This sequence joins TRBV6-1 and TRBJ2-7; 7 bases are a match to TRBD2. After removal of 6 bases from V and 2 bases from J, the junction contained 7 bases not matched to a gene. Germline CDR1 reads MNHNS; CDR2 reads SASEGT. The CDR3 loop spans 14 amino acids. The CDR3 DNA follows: TGTGCCAGCAGAAGAGGGGCGGGGGCCTACGAGCAGTACTTC. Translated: CASRRGAGAYEQYF.

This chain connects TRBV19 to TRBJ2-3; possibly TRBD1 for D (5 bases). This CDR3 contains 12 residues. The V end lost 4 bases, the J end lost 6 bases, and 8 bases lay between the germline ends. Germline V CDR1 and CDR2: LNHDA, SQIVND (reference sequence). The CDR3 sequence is CASSKNRDTQYF. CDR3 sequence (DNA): TGTGCCAGTAGTAAAAACAGGGATACGCAGTATTTT.